This TCR beta chain stems from a study of blood T cell repertoires in COVID-19. This CDR3 comprises 14 residues. Per the germline V gene, CDR1 is LNHNV and CDR2 is YYDKDF (reference sequence). The ends were cut back, 1 base at V and 8 bases at J, with 9 bases in the middle. TCRdb's table, derived via immunoSEQ multiplex PCR, lists solely in-frame clones and lacks some. The sample holds tens of thousands of clones; less than 90% are singletons and the top ten take about 6.5%. This clonotype was obtained from a man at least 80 years old with COVID-19, enrolled during active disease. The chain recombines TRBV15 with TRBJ1-6, with unresolved D. Sequencing used peripheral blood. CDR3 loop: CATSRVNSHSPLHF. The CDR3 DNA follows: TGTGCCACCAGCAGAGTGAACAGCCATTCACCCCTCCACTTT.